The 10 T cell receptor beta chains presented below share a single source sample, sequenced in a study of cytomegalovirus exposure and HLA in healthy donors. The PCR ran on 60 Vbeta and 13 Jbeta primers. The repertoire was sequenced with immunoSEQ multiplex PCR; TCRdb's copy has only in-frame clones and lacks some. The sample yields about 140,000 clones, around three quarters seen once. The specimen sequenced was PBMCs. These receptors were taken from a man aged 40-50 years in good health and CMV-seropositive.

V usage is TRBV7-8 and J usage is TRBJ2-5; TRBD1 agrees at 12 bases. This CDR3 region has 19 residues. The V segment lost 3 bases and the J segment 2 bases; nucleotides outside the gene matches: 13. Germline V lookup: CDR1 SGHVS, CDR2 FQNEAQ. The CDR3 reads CASSFSNRDRGRRQETQYF. The CDR3 DNA reads as TGTGCCAGCAGCTTTTCAAACCGGGACAGGGGGCGCCGGCAAGAGACCCAGTACTTC.

This clone was picked up one time. This chain joins TRBV10-2 and TRBJ2-5, with D uncertain. CDR1 is WSHSY, CDR2 SAAADI, per germline. The CDR3 extends over 12 amino acids. With 3 bases removed from V and 5 bases from J, the gap between germline ends came to 7 bases. CDR3 region: CASSEISETQYF. The CDR3 DNA reads as TGCGCCAGCAGTGAAATATCGGAGACCCAGTACTTC.

CDR3 coding DNA: TGTGCCAGCTCACCAACGGACTACTCCTACGAGCAGTACTTC. It is translated as CASSPTDYSYEQYF. This chain links TRBV18 with TRBJ2-7; a possible D gene is TRBD2 (6 bases). The germline CDR1 and CDR2 sequences are KGHSH and LQKENI. Trimming pared 2 bases from V and 0 bases from J, leaving 8 bases between. The CDR3 is 14 residues long.

The chain joins TRBV5-1 to TRBJ2-7; the match to TRBD2 covers 11 bases. This CDR3 region has 15 residues. V gave up 4 bases and J gave up 3 bases; unmatched junction bases: 6. Germline CDR1 SGHRS, CDR2 YFSETQ. The CDR3 DNA is TGCGCCAGCAGCGAACCGACTAGCGGGAACTACGAGCAGTACTTC. Amino acids: CASSEPTSGNYEQYF.

The V and J genes are TRBV30 and TRBJ1-5; D unclear. This CDR3 comprises 15 residues. Germline V gene sequence: CDR1 GTSNPN, CDR2 SVGIG (reference sequence). Trimming took off 0 bases at V and 0 bases at J, with 9 bases between the two ends. DNA of the CDR3: TGTGCCTGGAGTGTGGGCATCAATAGCAATCAGCCCCAGCATTTT. It encodes CAWSVGINSNQPQHF.

The rearrangement uses TRBV27 and TRBJ2-7, with D uncertain. The CDR3 consists of 15 residues. The V end lost 6 bases, the J end lost 1 base, and 16 bases lay between the germline ends. Germline CDR1 is MNHEY and CDR2 is SMNVEV (reference sequence). The CDR3 nucleotides read TGTGCCAGCAGAAAGCGTCTAGAGGCTTCCTACGAGCAGTACTTC. This codes for CASRKRLEASYEQYF.

The rearrangement joins TRBV7-2 to TRBJ2-1; 8 nucleotides agree with TRBD1. Trimming at V came to 5 bases and at J to 7 bases, leaving 4 bases not matched to a gene. The CDR3 has 13 amino acids. Germline-derived CDR1 and CDR2 are SGHTA and FQGNSA. The CDR3 DNA is TGTGCCAGCAGCCTGGACAGGGCTAATGAGCAGTTCTTC. It encodes CASSLDRANEQFF.

This chain uses TRBV9 with TRBJ2-1, with D possibly being TRBD1 (6 bases). Germline V gene sequence: CDR1 SGDLS, CDR2 YYNGEE. V lost 5 bases and J lost 6, with 12 bases in between. The CDR3 has 13 residues. The CDR3 protein is CASSWTARNEQFF. In DNA, the CDR3 is TGTGCCAGCAGTTGGACAGCCCGCAATGAGCAGTTCTTC.

This rearrangement joins TRBV30 to TRBJ2-2, with TRBD1 matching 8 bases. The trim removed 4 bases at V and 0 bases at J, leaving 1 base unmatched. Germline V CDR1 and CDR2: GTSNPN, SVGIG (reference sequence). This CDR3 has 14 amino acids. CDR3 region: CAWKTGANTGELFF. DNA of the CDR3: TGTGCCTGGAAGACAGGGGCGAACACCGGGGAGCTGTTTTTT.

About this clone itself: In the same sample, other DNA sequences code for this CDR3. The chain combines TRBV11-3 with TRBJ2-1; TRBD1 aligns across 9 bases. Per germline, CDR1 SGHNT and CDR2 YENEEA. V lost 1 base, J lost 1 base, and 5 bases stayed unmatched. This CDR3 has 17 residues. The CDR3 is CASSLGGDRDSYNEQFF. CDR3 coding DNA: TGTGCCAGCAGCTTAGGTGGGGACAGGGATTCCTACAATGAGCAGTTCTTC.